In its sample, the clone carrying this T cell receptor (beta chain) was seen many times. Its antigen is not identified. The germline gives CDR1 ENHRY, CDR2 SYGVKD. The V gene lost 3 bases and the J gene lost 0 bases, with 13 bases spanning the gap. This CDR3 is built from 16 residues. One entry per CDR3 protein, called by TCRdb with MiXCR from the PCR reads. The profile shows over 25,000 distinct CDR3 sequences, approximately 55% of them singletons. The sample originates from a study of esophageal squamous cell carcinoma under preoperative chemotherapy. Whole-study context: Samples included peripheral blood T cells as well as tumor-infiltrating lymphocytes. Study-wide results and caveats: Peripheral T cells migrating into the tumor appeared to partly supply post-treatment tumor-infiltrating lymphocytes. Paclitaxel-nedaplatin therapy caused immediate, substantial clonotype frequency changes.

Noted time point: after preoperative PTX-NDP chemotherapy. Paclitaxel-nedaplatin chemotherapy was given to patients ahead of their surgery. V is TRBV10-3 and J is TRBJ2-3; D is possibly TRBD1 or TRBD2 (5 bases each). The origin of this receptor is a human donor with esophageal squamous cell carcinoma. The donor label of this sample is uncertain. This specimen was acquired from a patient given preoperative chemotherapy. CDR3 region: CAISDFSGTSTDTQYF. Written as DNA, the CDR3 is TGTGCCATCAGTGATTTTTCGGGGACGAGCACAGATACGCAGTATTTT.